This T cell receptor beta chain is drawn from a study of regulatory T cells in long-lasting Graves disease. Looking at the study overall: For a period under 3 months, newly diagnosed Graves' patients had taken antithyroid drugs. Notes on the study in general: Among persistent patients, a larger number of public clonotypes were shared (about 3,000) than among newly diagnosed patients (roughly 910). Sample size was small, which may have lowered accuracy. There were preferences for TRBV28, TRBJ1-2 and TRBJ2-5 in persistent disease.

V was clipped by 3 bases and J by 8 bases, with 15 bases between them. The CDR3 runs 14 residues. Germline V gene sequence: CDR1 SGHRS, CDR2 YFSETQ. TCR beta libraries were built with iRepertoire HTBI primers and Arm-PCR of CDR3 regions. TCRdb processed the multiplex PCR reads anew with MiXCR; each CDR3 protein has one entry. The sample has some 330,000 distinct CDR3 sequences; about 12% are singletons. As for time point: newly diagnosed GD, antithyroid drugs for less than 3 months. The TCR library was made from RNA extracted from PBMCs. About this clonotype itself: What it recognizes is unknown.

The data were also submitted as part of a second study, on T cells in Graves' hyperthyroidism and ophthalmopathy.

This specimen consisted of peripheral blood mononuclear cells (PBMCs), obtained at new diagnosis, from a patient treated with antithyroid drugs. The origin of this receptor is a woman between 18 and 29 years old with Graves disease. This rearrangement joins TRBV5-1 to TRBJ2-1; D possibly uses TRBD1 or TRBD2 (6 bases each). The CDR3 region is CASSSRGPQDEQFF. CDR3 coding DNA: TGCGCCAGCAGCTCTCGGGGGCCCCAGGATGAGCAGTTCTTC.